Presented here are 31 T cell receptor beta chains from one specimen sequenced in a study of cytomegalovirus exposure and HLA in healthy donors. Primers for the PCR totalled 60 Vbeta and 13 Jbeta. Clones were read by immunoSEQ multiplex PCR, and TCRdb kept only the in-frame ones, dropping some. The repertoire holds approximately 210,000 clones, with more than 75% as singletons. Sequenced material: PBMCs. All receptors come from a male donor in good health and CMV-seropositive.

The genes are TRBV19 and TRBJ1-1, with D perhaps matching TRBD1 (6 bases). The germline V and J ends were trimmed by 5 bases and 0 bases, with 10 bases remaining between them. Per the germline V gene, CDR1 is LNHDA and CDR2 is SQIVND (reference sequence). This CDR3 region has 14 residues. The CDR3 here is CASSSGQMNTEAFF. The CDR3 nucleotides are TGTGCCAGTAGTTCCGGACAGATGAACACTGAAGCTTTCTTT.

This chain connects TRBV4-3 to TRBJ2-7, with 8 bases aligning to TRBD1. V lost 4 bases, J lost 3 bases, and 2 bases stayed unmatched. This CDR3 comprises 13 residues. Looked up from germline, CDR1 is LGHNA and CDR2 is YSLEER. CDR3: CASSLDRGYEQYF. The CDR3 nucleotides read TGCGCCAGCAGCCTTGACAGGGGCTACGAGCAGTACTTC.

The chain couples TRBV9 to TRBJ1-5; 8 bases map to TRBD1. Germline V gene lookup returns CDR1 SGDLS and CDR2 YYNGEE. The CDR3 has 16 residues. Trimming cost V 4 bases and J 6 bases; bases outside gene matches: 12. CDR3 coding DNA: TGTGCCAGCAGCCCCCAGGCAGGACAGGGCGGTCAGCCCCAGCATTTT. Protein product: CASSPQAGQGGQPQHF.

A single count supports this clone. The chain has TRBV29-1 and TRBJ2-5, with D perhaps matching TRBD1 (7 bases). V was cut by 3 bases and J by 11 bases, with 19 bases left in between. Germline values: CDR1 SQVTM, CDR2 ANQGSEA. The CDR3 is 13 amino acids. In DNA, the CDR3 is TGCAGCGTTGATAGGGAGGACAGGCTCGGGCAGTACTTC. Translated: CSVDREDRLGQYF.

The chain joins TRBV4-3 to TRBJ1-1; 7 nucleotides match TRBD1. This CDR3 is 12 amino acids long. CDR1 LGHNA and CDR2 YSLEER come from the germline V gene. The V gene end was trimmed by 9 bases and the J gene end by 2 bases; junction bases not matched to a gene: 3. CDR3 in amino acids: CASRQGNTEAFF. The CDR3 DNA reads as TGCGCCAGTCGACAGGGTAACACTGAAGCTTTCTTT.

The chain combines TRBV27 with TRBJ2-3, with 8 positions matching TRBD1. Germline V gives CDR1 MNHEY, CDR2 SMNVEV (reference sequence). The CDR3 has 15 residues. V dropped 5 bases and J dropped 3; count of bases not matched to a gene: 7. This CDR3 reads CASSLQGADTDTQYF. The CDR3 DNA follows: TGTGCCAGCAGTCTTCAGGGGGCAGATACAGATACGCAGTATTTT.

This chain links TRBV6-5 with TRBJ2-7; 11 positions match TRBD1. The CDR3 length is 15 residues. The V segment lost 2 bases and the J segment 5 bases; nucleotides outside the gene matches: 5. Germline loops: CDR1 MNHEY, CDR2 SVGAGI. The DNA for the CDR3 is TGTGCCAGCAGTTACGCCGGGACAGGGGGAAACGAGCAGTACTTC. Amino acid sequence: CASSYAGTGGNEQYF.

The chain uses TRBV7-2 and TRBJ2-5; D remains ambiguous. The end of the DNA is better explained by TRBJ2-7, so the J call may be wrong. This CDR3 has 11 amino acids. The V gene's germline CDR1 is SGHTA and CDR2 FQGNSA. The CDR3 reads CASSWSYEQYF. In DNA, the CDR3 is TGTGCCAGCAGCTGGTCCTACGAGCAGTACTTC.

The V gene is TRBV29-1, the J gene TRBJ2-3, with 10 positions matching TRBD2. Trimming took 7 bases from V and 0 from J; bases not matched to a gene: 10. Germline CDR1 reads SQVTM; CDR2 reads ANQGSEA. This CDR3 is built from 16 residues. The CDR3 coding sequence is TGCAGCGCCCGTAACGGACTAGCGGCAAGCACAGATACGCAGTATTTT. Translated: CSARNGLAASTDTQYF.

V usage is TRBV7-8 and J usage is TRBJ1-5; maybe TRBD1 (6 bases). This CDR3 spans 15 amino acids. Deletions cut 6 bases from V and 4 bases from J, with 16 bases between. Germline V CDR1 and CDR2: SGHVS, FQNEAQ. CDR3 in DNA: TGTGCCAGCAGTATTCAGGGGAGTGGGAATCAGCCCCAGCATTTT. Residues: CASSIQGSGNQPQHF. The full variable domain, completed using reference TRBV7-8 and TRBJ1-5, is GAGVSQSPRYKVAKRGQDVALRCDPISGHVSLFWYQQALGQGPEFLTYFQNEAQLDKSGLPSDRFFAERPEGSVSTLKIQRTQQEDSAVYLCASSIQGSGNQPQHFGDGTRLSIL.

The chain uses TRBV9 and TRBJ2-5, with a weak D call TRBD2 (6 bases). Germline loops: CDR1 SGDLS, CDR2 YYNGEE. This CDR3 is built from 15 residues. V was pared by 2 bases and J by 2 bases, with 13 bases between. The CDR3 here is CASSVELAVQETQYF. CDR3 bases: TGTGCCAGCAGCGTCGAGTTAGCGGTACAAGAGACCCAGTACTTC.

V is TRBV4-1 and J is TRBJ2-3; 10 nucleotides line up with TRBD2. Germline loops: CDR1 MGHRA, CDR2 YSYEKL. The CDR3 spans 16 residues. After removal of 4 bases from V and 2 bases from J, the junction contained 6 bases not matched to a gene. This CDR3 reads CASSPERGGLTDTQYF. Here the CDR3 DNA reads TGCGCCAGCAGCCCCGAGCGGGGGGGCCTCACAGATACGCAGTATTTT.

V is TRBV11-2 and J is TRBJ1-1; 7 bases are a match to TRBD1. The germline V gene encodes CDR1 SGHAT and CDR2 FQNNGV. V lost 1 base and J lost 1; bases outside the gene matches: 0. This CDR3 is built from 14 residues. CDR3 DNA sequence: TGTGCCAGCAGCTTAGGACAGGGGAACACTGAAGCTTTCTTT. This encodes CASSLGQGNTEAFF.

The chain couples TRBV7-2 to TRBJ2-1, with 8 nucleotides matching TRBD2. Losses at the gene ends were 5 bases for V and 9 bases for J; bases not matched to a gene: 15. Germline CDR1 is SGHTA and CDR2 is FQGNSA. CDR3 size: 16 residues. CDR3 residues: CASSLTPGLEISEQFF. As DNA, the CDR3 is TGTGCCAGCAGCCTGACCCCGGGACTAGAAATTTCTGAGCAGTTCTTC.

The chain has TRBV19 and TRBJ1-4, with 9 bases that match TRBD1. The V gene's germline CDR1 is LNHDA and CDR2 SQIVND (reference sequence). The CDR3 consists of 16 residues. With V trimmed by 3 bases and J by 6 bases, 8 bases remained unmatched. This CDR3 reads CASSIQPGQGHEKLFF. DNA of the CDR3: TGTGCCAGTAGTATCCAACCGGGACAGGGACATGAAAAACTGTTTTTT.

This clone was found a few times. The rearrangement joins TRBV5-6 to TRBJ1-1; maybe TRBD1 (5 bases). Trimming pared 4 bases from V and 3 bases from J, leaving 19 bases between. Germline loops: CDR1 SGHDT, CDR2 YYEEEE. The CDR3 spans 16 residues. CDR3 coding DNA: TGTGCCAGCAGCCCTATAGACCAGGGTTGGGACACTGAAGCTTTCTTT. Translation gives CASSPIDQGWDTEAFF.

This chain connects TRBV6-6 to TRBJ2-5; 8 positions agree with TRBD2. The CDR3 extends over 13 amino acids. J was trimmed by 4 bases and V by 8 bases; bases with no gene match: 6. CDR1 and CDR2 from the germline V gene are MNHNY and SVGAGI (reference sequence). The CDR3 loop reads CASRTAGGETQYF. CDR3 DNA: TGTGCCAGCCGTACGGCGGGAGGAGAGACCCAGTACTTC.

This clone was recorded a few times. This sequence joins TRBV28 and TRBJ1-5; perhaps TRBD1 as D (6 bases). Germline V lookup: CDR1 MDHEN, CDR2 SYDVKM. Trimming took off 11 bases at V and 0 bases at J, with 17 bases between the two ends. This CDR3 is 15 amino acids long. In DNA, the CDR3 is TGTGCCGCCTGGGGGGGCGTCTATAGCAATCAGCCCCAGCATTTT. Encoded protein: CAAWGGVYSNQPQHF. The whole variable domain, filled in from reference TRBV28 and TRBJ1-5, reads DVKVTQSSRYLVKRTGEKVFLECVQDMDHENMFWYRQDPGLGLRLIYFSYDVKMKEKGDIPEGYSVSREKKERFSLILESASTNQTSMYLCAAWGGVYSNQPQHFGDGTRLSIL.

The DNA of the CDR3 is TGCGCCAGCAGCCAAGGAATGAGAGAGACCCAGTACTTC. Its protein is CASSQGMRETQYF. The chain has TRBV4-1 and TRBJ2-5; unclear D gene. Germline assignment: CDR1 MGHRA and CDR2 YSYEKL. V shed 1 base and J shed 4 bases, with 7 bases lying between them. This CDR3 has 13 amino acids.

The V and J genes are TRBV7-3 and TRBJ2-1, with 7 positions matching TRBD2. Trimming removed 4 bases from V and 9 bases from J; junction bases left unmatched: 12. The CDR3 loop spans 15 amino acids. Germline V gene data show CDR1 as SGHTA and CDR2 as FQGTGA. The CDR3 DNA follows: TGTGCCAGCAGCTCGCGGGAGAGGGATATGGGTGAGCAGTTCTTC. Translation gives CASSSRERDMGEQFF.

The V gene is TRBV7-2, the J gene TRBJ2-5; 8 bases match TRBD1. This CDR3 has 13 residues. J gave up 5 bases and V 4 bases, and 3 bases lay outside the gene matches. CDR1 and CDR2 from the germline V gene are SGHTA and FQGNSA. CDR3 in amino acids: CASSSRGPETQYF. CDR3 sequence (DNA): TGTGCCAGCAGCTCCAGGGGGCCGGAGACCCAGTACTTC.

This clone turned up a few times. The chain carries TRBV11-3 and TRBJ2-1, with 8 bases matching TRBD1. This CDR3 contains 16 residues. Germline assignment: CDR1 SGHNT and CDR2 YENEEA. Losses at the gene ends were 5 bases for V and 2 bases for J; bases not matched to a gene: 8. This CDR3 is CASSTGQGLTYNEQFF. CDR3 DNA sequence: TGTGCCAGCAGCACCGGACAGGGTCTGACCTACAATGAGCAGTTCTTC.

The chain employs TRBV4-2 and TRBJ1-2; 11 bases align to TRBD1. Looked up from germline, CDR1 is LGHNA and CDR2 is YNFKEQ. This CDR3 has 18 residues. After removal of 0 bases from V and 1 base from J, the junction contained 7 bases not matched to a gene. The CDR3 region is CASSQDPGTGGGNYGYTF. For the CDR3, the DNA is TGTGCCAGCAGCCAAGATCCTGGGACAGGGGGTGGTAACTATGGCTACACCTTC.

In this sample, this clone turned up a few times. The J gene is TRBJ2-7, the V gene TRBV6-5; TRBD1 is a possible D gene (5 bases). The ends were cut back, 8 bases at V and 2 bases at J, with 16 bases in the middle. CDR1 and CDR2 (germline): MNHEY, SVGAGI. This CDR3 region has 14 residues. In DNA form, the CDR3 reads TGTGCCAGCCTTCAGACAGAACCTCCCTACGAGCAGTACTTC. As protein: CASLQTEPPYEQYF.

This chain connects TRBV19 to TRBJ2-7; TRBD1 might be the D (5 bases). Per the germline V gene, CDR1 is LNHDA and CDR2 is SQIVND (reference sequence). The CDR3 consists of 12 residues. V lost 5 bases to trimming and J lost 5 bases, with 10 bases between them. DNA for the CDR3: TGTGCCAGTAGTGCCAGGGTGAACGAGCAGTACTTC. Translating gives CASSARVNEQYF.

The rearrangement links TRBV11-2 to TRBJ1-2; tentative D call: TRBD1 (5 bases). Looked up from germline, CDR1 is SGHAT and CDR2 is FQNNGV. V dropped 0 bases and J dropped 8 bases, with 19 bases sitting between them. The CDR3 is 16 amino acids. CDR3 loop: CASSLDEWRGAAGYTF. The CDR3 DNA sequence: TGTGCCAGCAGCTTAGATGAATGGAGGGGAGCGGCCGGCTACACCTTC.

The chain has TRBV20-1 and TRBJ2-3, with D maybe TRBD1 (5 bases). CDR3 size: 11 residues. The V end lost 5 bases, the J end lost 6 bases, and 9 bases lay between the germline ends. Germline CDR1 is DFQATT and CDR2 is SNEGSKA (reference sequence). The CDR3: CSAGAVDTQYF. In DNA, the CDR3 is TGCAGTGCTGGGGCGGTGGATACGCAGTATTTT.

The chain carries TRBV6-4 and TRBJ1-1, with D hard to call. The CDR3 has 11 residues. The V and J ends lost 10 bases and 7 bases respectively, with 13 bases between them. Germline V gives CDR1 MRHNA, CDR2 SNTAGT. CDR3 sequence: CATYNGIEAFF. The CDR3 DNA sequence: TGTGCCACCTATAACGGGATTGAAGCTTTCTTT.

CDR3 sequence (DNA): TGCGCCAGCAGTCGCCTAGCGGGGGGCGGTGAGACCCAGTACTTC. It translates to CASSRLAGGGETQYF. The gene calls are TRBV4-3 and TRBJ2-5, with 11 bases lining up with TRBD2. Germline values: CDR1 LGHNA, CDR2 YSLEER. V trimming: 6 bases; J trimming: 5 bases; junction bases outside the gene matches: 8. The CDR3 length is 15 residues.

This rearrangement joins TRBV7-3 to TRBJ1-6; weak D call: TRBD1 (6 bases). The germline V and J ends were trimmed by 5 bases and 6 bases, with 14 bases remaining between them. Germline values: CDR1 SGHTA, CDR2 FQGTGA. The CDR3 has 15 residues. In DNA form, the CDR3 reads TGTGCCAGCAGCAGCCGCGGACAGCGTAATTCACCCCTCCACTTT. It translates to CASSSRGQRNSPLHF.

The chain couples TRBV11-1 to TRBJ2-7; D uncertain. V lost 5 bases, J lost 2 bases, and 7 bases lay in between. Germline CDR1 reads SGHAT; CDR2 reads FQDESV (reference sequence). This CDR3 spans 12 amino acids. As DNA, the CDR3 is TGTGCCAGCAGCCTATCGGCCTACGAGCAGTACTTC. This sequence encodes CASSLSAYEQYF.